Below, 27 T cell receptor beta chains from the same sample are listed, as sequenced in a study of tumor-infiltrating lymphocytes in localized non-small cell lung cancer. Sequenced by immunoSEQ multiplex PCR; TCRdb stores in-frame clones only, minus some. Among roughly 6,900 clones listed, approximately 75% were seen once. The sample consisted of lung tumor tissue. The source of these receptors is a human donor with non-small cell lung cancer.

This chain connects TRBV29-1 to TRBJ2-3, with 7 bases identical to TRBD1. This CDR3 spans 14 amino acids. In germline, CDR1 is SQVTM, CDR2 ANQGSEA. Trimming took 6 bases from V and 0 from J; bases not matched to a gene: 6. Written as DNA, the CDR3 is TGCAGCGTCGGACAGGCTCAGAGCACAGATACGCAGTATTTT. It encodes CSVGQAQSTDTQYF.

This clone was seen just once. The chain combines TRBV5-1 with TRBJ1-4, with TRBD1 matching over 9 bases. This CDR3 contains 15 residues. CDR1 is SGHRS, CDR2 YFSETQ, per germline. V was clipped by 2 bases and J by 8 bases; unmatched bases: 7. The CDR3: CASSFSTGGDEKLFF. CDR3 nucleotide sequence: TGCGCCAGCAGCTTCTCGACAGGGGGAGACGAAAAACTGTTTTTT.

The J gene is TRBJ2-6, the V gene TRBV5-1; 10 bases align to TRBD1. This CDR3 is 18 amino acids long. After removal of 2 bases from V and 2 bases from J, the junction contained 7 bases not matched to a gene. Germline V lookup: CDR1 SGHRS, CDR2 YFSETQ. CDR3 sequence (DNA): TGCGCCAGCAGCTTCATGACAGGGGGCGCGGCTGGGGCCAACGTCCTGACTTTC. It yields the protein CASSFMTGGAAGANVLTF. The whole variable domain, filled in from reference TRBV5-1 and TRBJ2-6, reads KAGVTQTPRYLIKTRGQQVTLSCSPISGHRSVSWYQQTPGQGLQFLFEYFSETQRNKGNFPGRFSGRQFSNSRSEMNVSTLELGDSALYLCASSFMTGGAAGANVLTFGAGSRLTVL.

This chain joins TRBV19 and TRBJ2-4, with TRBD1 identical over 8 bases. Trimming at V came to 3 bases and at J to 10 bases, leaving 5 bases not matched to a gene. Per germline, CDR1 LNHDA and CDR2 SQIVND (reference sequence). The CDR3 consists of 13 residues. The DNA of the CDR3 is TGTGCCAGTAGTATCGACAGGGGATCTATTCAGTACTTC. The encoded protein is CASSIDRGSIQYF.

CDR3 bases: TGTGCCAGTGGCGGGGGGCCTCCCTTCGGTAATCAGCCCCAGCATTTT. It translates to CASGGGPPFGNQPQHF. This rearrangement joins TRBV19 to TRBJ1-5; D may be TRBD1 (6 bases). V was cut by 8 bases and J by 4 bases, with 21 bases left in between. The CDR3 runs to 16 residues. Germline V gene lookup returns CDR1 LNHDA and CDR2 SQIVND (reference sequence).

This clone was counted a few times. V gene TRBV6-5 combines with J gene TRBJ2-7; a weak D match, TRBD1 (6 bases). Trimming pared 5 bases from V and 2 bases from J, leaving 13 bases between. This CDR3 is built from 14 residues. CDR1 is MNHEY, CDR2 SVGAGI, per germline. As DNA, the CDR3 is TGTGCCAGCAGTGAAAGGACAGCACCCTACGAGCAGTACTTC. Translating it yields CASSERTAPYEQYF.

This chain uses TRBV19 with TRBJ2-5, with D perhaps given as TRBD1 or TRBD2 (6 bases each). CDR3 length: 16 residues. V lost 3 bases, J lost 3 bases, and 17 bases lay in between. Germline V gene lookup returns CDR1 LNHDA and CDR2 SQIVND (reference sequence). As DNA, the CDR3 is TGTGCCAGTAGTATCTATCGGACAGCGGGTGAAGAGACCCAGTACTTC. Translated, it gives CASSIYRTAGEETQYF.

The V and J genes are TRBV9 and TRBJ2-2; D could derive from TRBD1 or TRBD2 (5 bases each). Germline CDR1 and CDR2: SGDLS and YYNGEE. Trimming removed 8 bases at V and 0 bases at J, with 14 bases between. This CDR3 is 15 amino acids long. The CDR3 here is CASASGDPNTGELFF. CDR3 sequence (DNA): TGTGCCAGTGCTTCTGGGGACCCGAACACCGGGGAGCTGTTTTTT.

This chain connects TRBV5-4 to TRBJ2-2; the D gene is possibly TRBD1 (6 bases). This CDR3 region has 17 residues. CDR1 is SGHNT and CDR2 is YYREEE in the germline V gene (reference sequence). V was trimmed by 0 bases and J by 4 bases, leaving 16 bases between them. CDR3 in amino acids: CASSLAGNRVGTGELFF. The CDR3 DNA is TGTGCCAGCAGCTTGGCCGGAAACAGGGTGGGCACCGGGGAGCTGTTTTTT.

V gene TRBV7-2 combines with J gene TRBJ2-5; 8 nucleotides line up with TRBD2. The closer fit of TRBJ2-7 to the DNA end suggests the J call may be wrong. This CDR3 region has 15 residues. Germline assignment: CDR1 SGHTA and CDR2 FQGNSA. CDR3 loop: CASSGLAGINYEQYF. CDR3 bases: TGTGCCAGCAGCGGGTTAGCGGGGATCAACTACGAGCAGTACTTC.

The CDR3 sequence is CASSFGTSGGYEQYF. CDR3 DNA: TGTGCCAGCAGCTTCGGGACTAGCGGGGGCTACGAGCAGTACTTC. This sequence joins TRBV4-2 and TRBJ2-7; TRBD2 matches at 14 bases. Looked up from germline, CDR1 is LGHNA and CDR2 is YNFKEQ. The CDR3 has 15 amino acids. With 5 bases clipped from V and 3 bases from J, the junction kept 3 bases outside the gene matches.

The CDR3 reads CASSSRGGAFRGQETQYF. CDR3 coding DNA: TGTGCCAGCAGTTCGCGCGGGGGGGCCTTTCGTGGGCAAGAGACCCAGTACTTC. The genes are TRBV7-9 and TRBJ2-5; TRBD2 agrees at 9 bases. Germline V CDR1 and CDR2: SEHNR, FQNEAQ (reference sequence). Losses at the gene ends were 6 bases for V and 2 bases for J; bases not matched to a gene: 16. The CDR3 covers 18 residues.

This chain connects TRBV2 to TRBJ1-2, with 9 bases matching TRBD1. Germline CDR1 reads SNHLY; CDR2 reads FYNNEI. The CDR3 extends over 14 amino acids. Trimming took 6 bases from V and 7 from J; bases not matched to a gene: 9. The CDR3 protein is CASSLGQGKGGYTF. In nucleotides, the CDR3 is TGTGCCAGCAGCTTAGGACAGGGGAAAGGTGGCTACACCTTC.

The rearrangement links TRBV2 to TRBJ1-2, with 8 nucleotides matching TRBD1. This CDR3 has 14 amino acids. The V gene's germline CDR1 is SNHLY and CDR2 FYNNEI. The V and J ends lost 4 bases and 8 bases, in that order; junction bases with no gene match: 9. CDR3 sequence reads: CASSVGQGYVGYTF. The CDR3 DNA sequence: TGTGCCAGCAGTGTAGGACAGGGCTACGTAGGCTACACCTTC.

In nucleotides, the CDR3 is TGTGCCAGCAGTGACCAGGCGAACACTGAAGCTTTCTTT. This encodes CASSDQANTEAFF. The gene calls are TRBV2 and TRBJ1-1; D unclear. This CDR3 spans 13 amino acids. Germline V gene lookup returns CDR1 SNHLY and CDR2 FYNNEI. V gave up 3 bases and J gave up 1 base, with 6 bases separating them.

The rearrangement links TRBV5-1 to TRBJ2-6; no firm D call. Germline values: CDR1 SGHRS, CDR2 YFSETQ. This CDR3 contains 14 residues. V lost 4 bases, J lost 2 bases, and 7 bases lay in between. The CDR3 protein is CASSEVAGANVLTF. In nucleotides, the CDR3 is TGCGCCAGCAGCGAGGTAGCTGGGGCCAACGTCCTGACTTTC.

The chain is built from TRBV9 and TRBJ1-2, with a weak D call TRBD1 (6 bases). From germline, CDR1 is SGDLS and CDR2 YYNGEE. The CDR3 has 15 amino acids. V gave up 3 bases and J gave up 6 bases, with 18 bases separating them. CDR3 in amino acids: CASSADRGWTHGYTF. The CDR3 DNA reads as TGTGCCAGCAGCGCGGACAGAGGGTGGACCCATGGCTACACCTTC.

By its share, this clone is medium-sized (0.01 to 0.1%). The rearrangement uses TRBV16 and TRBJ1-5; no clear D gene. Germline values: CDR1 KGHSY, CDR2 FQNENV. The V and J ends lost 2 bases and 0 bases respectively, with 2 bases between them. This CDR3 spans 13 amino acids. CDR3 region: CASSQNSNQPQHF. In DNA, the CDR3 is TGTGCCAGCAGCCAAAATAGCAATCAGCCCCAGCATTTT.

The rearrangement joins TRBV19 to TRBJ1-5, with D perhaps TRBD1 (6 bases). This CDR3 has 14 residues. With 2 bases removed from V and 5 bases from J, the gap between germline ends came to 10 bases. Germline values: CDR1 LNHDA, CDR2 SQIVND (reference sequence). The chain's CDR3 is CASSISTGYQPQHF. The DNA of the CDR3 is TGTGCCAGTAGTATATCGACAGGTTATCAGCCCCAGCATTTT.

This CDR3 is CATSRGRDRSFSYEQYF. The CDR3 DNA reads TGTGCCACCAGCAGAGGCCGGGACAGGAGCTTCTCCTACGAGCAGTACTTC. The chain recombines TRBV15 with TRBJ2-5; 8 bases align to TRBD1. The J call may be incorrect, as the DNA end agrees better with TRBJ2-7. The CDR3 length is 17 residues. Germline values: CDR1 LNHNV, CDR2 YYDKDF (reference sequence).

The table lists this clone with a count of one. This chain links TRBV5-4 with TRBJ1-2; 8 bases match TRBD1. The germline gives CDR1 SGHNT, CDR2 YYREEE (reference sequence). The CDR3 length is 13 residues. The V segment lost 4 bases and the J segment 6 bases; nucleotides outside the gene matches: 5. The DNA of the CDR3 is TGTGCCAGCAGCGCAACAGGGGGGCATGGCTACACCTTC. Amino acids: CASSATGGHGYTF. Full variable domain (outside the CDR3, taken from reference TRBV5-4 and TRBJ1-2): ETGVTQSPTHLIKTRGQQVTLRCSSQSGHNTVSWYQQALGQGPQFIFQYYREEENGRGNFPPRFSGLQFPNYSSELNVNALELDDSALYLCASSATGGHGYTFGSGTRLTVV.

V is TRBV18 and J is TRBJ1-5, with D maybe TRBD1 (5 bases). The CDR3 has 15 residues. Germline V CDR1 and CDR2: KGHSH, LQKENI. The V end was cut by 1 base, the J end by 9 bases, with 16 bases between. In nucleotides, the CDR3 is TGTGCCAGCTCACCACAAGCCCCACCAACAGGGCCCCAGCATTTT. Translated, it gives CASSPQAPPTGPQHF.

V gene TRBV6-6 combines with J gene TRBJ2-3; D unresolved. The germline V gene has CDR1 MNHNY and CDR2 SVGAGI (reference sequence). The V end was cut by 5 bases, the J end by 5 bases, with 14 bases between. This CDR3 comprises 14 residues. CDR3 nucleotide sequence: TGTGCCAGCAGTGCCGCGGCCCCATTAGATACGCAGTATTTT. The encoded protein is CASSAAAPLDTQYF.

Of note for this clone: Germline and junction disagree at one end, which may indicate a read error. This same CDR3 is encoded by further DNA sequences in the sample. The gene calls are TRBV18 and TRBJ2-1, with TRBD1 as a possible D gene (6 bases). Germline CDR1 and CDR2: KGHSH and LQKENI. The CDR3 consists of 17 residues. The CDR3 DNA reads as TGTGCCAGCTCGCCACCGTGGAAAGGGGGCTCCTACAATGAGCAGTTCTTC. Translation gives CASSPPWKGGSYNEQFF.

The gene calls are TRBV7-8 and TRBJ2-5; D may be TRBD2 (5 bases). The assigned J gene may be wrong: the sequence end matches TRBJ2-7 better. This CDR3 comprises 15 residues. Per the germline V gene, CDR1 is SGHVS and CDR2 is FQNEAQ. This chain's CDR3 is CASSLGGIPTYEQYF. The CDR3 nucleotides read TGTGCCAGCAGCTTAGGAGGGATCCCTACCTACGAGCAGTACTTC.

The rearrangement joins TRBV7-2 to TRBJ1-5; D is perhaps TRBD1 (5 bases). Germline V gene sequence: CDR1 SGHTA, CDR2 FQGNSA. V lost 5 bases to trimming and J lost 4 bases, with 15 bases between them. The CDR3 sequence is 15 residues long. The CDR3: CASSPGSGGNQPQHF. CDR3 nucleotides: TGTGCCAGCAGCCCGGGTTCGGGGGGGAATCAGCCCCAGCATTTT.

The J gene is TRBJ2-1, the V gene TRBV2, with D unclear. This CDR3 is 11 amino acids long. V shed 6 bases and J shed 10 bases, with 10 bases lying between them. Germline V gene lookup returns CDR1 SNHLY and CDR2 FYNNEI. CDR3: CASSGYSEQFF. For the CDR3, the DNA is TGTGCCAGCAGCGGTTACAGCGAGCAGTTCTTC.